Below are 14 T cell receptor beta chains sequenced from a single sample in a study of T-cell memory formation after mild COVID-19. TCRdb re-derived calls from the 5' RACE reads in MiXCR, one entry per CDR3 protein. The table lists about 610,000 distinct CDR3 sequences, 15% to 20% of them singletons. Input material: PBMCs or a T cell subset sorted from them (not recorded which). These receptors came from an adult woman who had mild COVID-19 (a few samples of this study predate the infection). Cell type and time point are not known.

This clonotype has just a few counts. The chain combines TRBV5-1 with TRBJ1-6, with TRBD1 identical over 8 bases. Trimming took 5 bases from V and 5 from J; bases not matched to a gene: 9. The CDR3 totals 16 residues. Germline CDR1 reads SGHRS; CDR2 reads YFSETQ. CDR3 bases: TGCGCCAGCAGAGGACCCGGGACAGGAAATAATTCACCCCTCCACTTT. Translation: CASRGPGTGNNSPLHF.

The rearrangement uses TRBV14 and TRBJ2-5, with D perhaps matching TRBD1 or TRBD2 (5 bases each). Germline V lookup: CDR1 SGHDN, CDR2 FVKESK. CDR3 length: 15 residues. V was shortened by 3 bases and J by 1 base, with 12 bases between the two germline ends. The CDR3 DNA reads as TGTGCCAGCAGCCACCGGGACCAAGTCCAAGAGACCCAGTACTTC. Protein: CASSHRDQVQETQYF.

This clonotype was detected only a few times. The V gene is TRBV7-8, the J gene TRBJ2-1, with TRBD1 matching 9 bases. Germline loops: CDR1 SGHVS, CDR2 FQNEAQ. V lost 6 bases, J lost 9 bases, and 15 bases stayed unmatched. CDR3 size: 16 residues. The DNA of the CDR3 is TGTGCCAGCAGTCTACTATACCGGGACAGGGCCCGTGAGCAGTTCTTC. Its protein is CASSLLYRDRAREQFF.

The V gene is TRBV6-2 or TRBV6-3, the J gene TRBJ2-1; 10 bases map to TRBD1. V dropped 5 bases and J dropped 9; count of bases not matched to a gene: 10. The germline gives CDR1 MNHEY, CDR2 SVGEGT. The CDR3 extends over 15 amino acids. The CDR3 reads CASSDRGPLGGEQFF. CDR3 DNA: TGTGCCAGCAGTGACAGGGGGCCCCTCGGCGGTGAGCAGTTCTTC.

The V and J genes are TRBV7-2 and TRBJ1-5; D gene ambiguous. Germline V CDR1 and CDR2: SGHTA, FQGNSA. Trimming cost V 5 bases and J 4 bases, with 9 bases left between them. The CDR3 consists of 13 residues. CDR3 amino acids: CASSPEVNQPQHF. CDR3 sequence (DNA): TGTGCCAGCAGCCCAGAGGTTAATCAGCCCCAGCATTTT.

This clonotype was seen only a few times. V usage is TRBV20-1 and J usage is TRBJ2-3; perhaps D is TRBD1 or TRBD2 (5 bases each). The V end lost 3 bases, the J end lost 4 bases, and 14 bases lay between the germline ends. Germline V gene lookup returns CDR1 DFQATT and CDR2 SNEGSKA (reference sequence). The CDR3 is 14 amino acids. The CDR3 here is CSASASGHADTQYF. The CDR3 coding sequence is TGCAGTGCTAGTGCCTCGGGGCACGCAGATACGCAGTATTTT.

The rearrangement links TRBV5-1 to TRBJ2-5; D possibly corresponds to TRBD2 (6 bases). Trimming left V 0 bases short and J 2 bases short, with 14 bases between. Germline assignment: CDR1 SGHRS and CDR2 YFSETQ. The CDR3 consists of 16 residues. The CDR3 loop is CASSLAPQGGQETQYF. As DNA, the CDR3 is TGCGCCAGCAGCTTGGCCCCCCAGGGAGGTCAAGAGACCCAGTACTTC.

The rearrangement joins TRBV7-9 to TRBJ2-1, with 8 bases aligning to TRBD1. V shed 4 bases, J shed 6 bases, and the junction held 17 bases outside the gene matches. The CDR3 is 18 residues long. Germline V CDR1 and CDR2: SEHNR, FQNEAQ (reference sequence). CDR3 in amino acids: CASSSRGSGTGYFNEQFF. The DNA of the CDR3 is TGTGCCAGCAGCTCTAGAGGGTCCGGGACAGGTTATTTCAATGAGCAGTTCTTC.

This chain uses TRBV12-3 or TRBV12-4 with TRBJ2-7, with D hard to call. This CDR3 is built from 13 residues. Trimming removed 6 bases from V and 4 bases from J, with 13 bases in between. CDR3 residues: CASSQLSGYEQYF. For the CDR3, the DNA is TGTGCCAGCAGCCAACTATCAGGATACGAGCAGTACTTC.

The chain couples TRBV25-1 to TRBJ2-1; possible D gene TRBD1, 5 bases. The length of the CDR3 is 11 residues. CDR1 and CDR2 from the germline V gene are MGHDK and SYGVNS. The V gene lost 9 bases and the J gene lost 9 bases, with 12 bases spanning the gap. CDR3 sequence: CASRRGSEQFF. Written as DNA, the CDR3 is TGTGCCAGTAGAAGGGGCTCTGAGCAGTTCTTC.

This chain joins TRBV12-3 or TRBV12-4 and TRBJ1-1; 9 positions match TRBD1. J gave up 5 bases and V 3 bases, and 4 bases lay outside the gene matches. The CDR3 contains 14 residues. The CDR3 here is CASSFGTGFTEAFF. The CDR3, as DNA: TGTGCCAGCAGTTTTGGGACAGGGTTTACTGAAGCTTTCTTT.

This clonotype was detected many times. CDR3 in DNA: TGTGCCAGCAGCTTAATTGGGGGAGTGGGCGATGAGCAGTTCTTC. It specifies CASSLIGGVGDEQFF. The gene calls are TRBV11-2 and TRBJ2-1; D tentatively fits TRBD1 or TRBD2 (5 bases each). V was trimmed by 2 bases and J by 8 bases, leaving 16 bases between them. This CDR3 spans 15 amino acids. Germline CDR1 is SGHAT and CDR2 is FQNNGV.

This clonotype turned up a few times. CDR3 protein: CASSLKHAESLHF. CDR3 in DNA: TGTGCCAGCAGTTTAAAACACGCAGAGAGCCTCCACTTT. The chain has TRBV12-3 or TRBV12-4 and TRBJ1-6; no reliable D call. Trimming left V 2 bases short and J 15 bases short, with 14 bases between. The CDR3 has 13 amino acids.

The chain employs TRBV2 and TRBJ2-7; D is possibly TRBD1 (7 bases). From germline, CDR1 is SNHLY and CDR2 FYNNEI. The ends were cut back, 10 bases at V and 6 bases at J, with 19 bases in the middle. This CDR3 comprises 13 residues. DNA of the CDR3: TGTGCCATGATCCACAGGGGAGGAGGCGAGCAGTACTTC. Protein product: CAMIHRGGGEQYF.